This T cell receptor (beta chain) was captured in a study of cytomegalovirus exposure and HLA in healthy donors. General study results and limits: Researchers reported in a later analysis that common viral pathogens appeared linked to several top clusters.

This CDR3 has 20 amino acids. Regarding this clone: The antigen is unknown. Additional DNA sequences in this sample encode the identical CDR3.

The PCR used 60 Vbeta and 13 Jbeta primers. The data were produced by immunoSEQ multiplex PCR, yet TCRdb's version contains in-frame clones alone and is incomplete. There are 90,000 to 95,000 clones in the sample; more than 75% occur only once, and over 2% lies in the top ten. This clonotype was sampled from a man between 18 and 29 years old in good health and CMV-seronegative. Input material: PBMCs. This chain links TRBV21-1 with TRBJ1-2; the DNA was not compared with TRBD1, the D call given in the table. TRBV21-1 is deemed a pseudogene. The CDR3 DNA sequence: TGTGCCAGCAGCAAAGTTCGGTGGGAAACCGAAAAACGACAGCTCTATGGCTACACCTTC. Translating it yields CASSKVRWETEKRQLYGYTF.